A selection of T cell receptor beta chains follows, all from one sample in a study of T cell responses to AZD1222 COVID-19 vaccine. Assay: immunoSEQ multiplex PCR; the TCRdb copy retains only in-frame clones and omits some. Among under 200,000 clones listed, around 93% were seen once. The starting material was peripheral blood, obtained on day 0 of AZD1222 vaccination. Receptors originate from an adult in good health. The CDR3 runs from the conserved cysteine through the conserved F or W. D genes are given only for firm matches. Clone size is shown for a subset of rows, as once, few, many or a class of expanded clone.

CDR3 DNA	CDR3 protein	clone size	D gene	V gene	J gene
TGTGCCAGCAGTGAATATTGGGGCCCCGGTCAGCCCCAGCATTTT	CASSEYWGPGQPQHF	.	.	TRBV25-1	TRBJ1-5
TGTGCCAGCAGCGCTCTAACTGGGGCCAACGTCCTGACTTTC	CASSALTGANVLTF	.	.	TRBV9	TRBJ2-6
TGTGCCAGCAGTTATTCCCCCGCAGGGTGGAAATATGGCTACACCTTC	CASSYSPAGWKYGYTF	.	.	TRBV6-2/TRBV6-3	TRBJ1-2
TGCAGCGGGCAAAGAATGAACACTGAAGCTTTCTTT	CSGQRMNTEAFF	.	.	TRBV29-1	TRBJ1-1
TGTGCCAGCAGTTTAGCCAGGACGAACACTGAAGCTTTCTTT	CASSLARTNTEAFF	once	.	TRBV27	TRBJ1-1
TGTGCCAGCAGCCAATCGGGTGGACAGCCCCAGCATTTT	CASSQSGGQPQHF	.	.	TRBV12-3/TRBV12-4	TRBJ1-5
TGTGCCAGCAGCTCTACAAATCAGCCCCAGCATTTT	CASSSTNQPQHF	.	.	TRBV7-9	TRBJ1-5
TGTGCCAGCAGGGGTATGGGCTCACCCCTCCACTTT	CASRGMGSPLHF	.	.	TRBV6-5	TRBJ1-6
TGTGCCAGCAGCGTGGTTAGCGGCACCGGGGAGCTGTTTTTT	CASSVVSGTGELFF	.	.	TRBV9	TRBJ2-2
TGTGCCAGCTCACCCGGACTTGTTAATTCACCCCTCCACTTT	CASSPGLVNSPLHF	.	.	TRBV18	TRBJ1-6
TGTGCCAGTAGTTCCCGACAGGCCACTGAAGCTTTCTTT	CASSSRQATEAFF	.	.	TRBV19	TRBJ1-1
TGTGCCAGTAGTATTTTAGGCCAGGAGCTTTATGGCTACACCTTC	CASSILGQELYGYTF	.	.	TRBV19	TRBJ1-2
TGTGCCAGCAGTTTAAGAACCTTGGGGCAGTACTTC	CASSLRTLGQYF	.	.	TRBV28	TRBJ2-7
TGTGCCAGCAGTCAACCGTCTGGGGCCAACGTCCTGACTTTC	CASSQPSGANVLTF	.	.	TRBV9	TRBJ2-6
TGTGCCAGCAGTACCACAGGGGGCGTTCATGGCTACACCTTC	CASSTTGGVHGYTF	few	TRBD1	TRBV6-5	TRBJ1-2
TGTGCCAGCGGGGAAAATGGCTACACCTTC	CASGENGYTF	.	.	TRBV9	TRBJ1-2
TGTGCCAGCAGTGAGACAGGGGGGAAGTTCTTC	CASSETGGKFF	.	TRBD1	TRBV6-1	TRBJ2-1
TGCAGCGTCCAAGGGGCCACGTACGGAAACACCATATATTTT	CSVQGATYGNTIYF	.	.	TRBV29-1	TRBJ1-3
TGTGCCAGCAGCTTAGGTACCTTTGGGGGCCAAAACATTCAGTACTTC	CASSLGTFGGQNIQYF	.	.	TRBV7-2	TRBJ2-4
TGTGCCTGGAGCGTAGGGACAAGGTACTACGAGCAGTACTTC	CAWSVGTRYYEQYF	.	.	TRBV30	TRBJ2-7
TGTGCTAGCAGCTCCGGGGGGGGTACGCAGTATTTT	CASSSGGGTQYF	once	TRBD2	TRBV7-7	TRBJ2-3
TGTGCCATCAGTGAGAACTGGGAAGGGGCCGTCGGGTTCTTC	CAISENWEGAVGFF	.	.	TRBV10-3	TRBJ2-1
TGTGCAGTCCTGGGGGGCAACGAGCAGTACTTC	CAVLGGNEQYF	.	.	TRBV27	TRBJ2-7
TGTGCCAGCAGTCGGACAGCCTATTATCAGCCCCAGCATTTT	CASSRTAYYQPQHF	.	.	TRBV6-5	TRBJ1-5
TGCAGCGGCCAAGGGACAAACTACAATGAGCAGTTCTTC	CSGQGTNYNEQFF	.	.	TRBV29-1	TRBJ2-1
TGTGCCTTAGGTCCCAGGGGAAAGGGCACTGAAGCTTTCTTT	CALGPRGKGTEAFF	.	.	TRBV30	TRBJ1-1
TGTGCCAGCAGCGTTGTGGGCAGCCGGGGCTACACCTTC	CASSVVGSRGYTF	.	.	TRBV11-2	TRBJ1-2
TGTGCCAGCAGTTCGCCACAGGGGGCTTCCTACAATGAGCAGTTCTTC	CASSSPQGASYNEQFF	.	TRBD1	TRBV28	TRBJ2-1
TGTGCCAGCAGGTGGGGGACCACCGGGGAGCTGTTTTTT	CASRWGTTGELFF	.	.	TRBV7-8	TRBJ2-2
TGCAGTGCTGGTGGACTAGCGGGAGTCTACGAGCAGTACTTC	CSAGGLAGVYEQYF	few	TRBD2	TRBV20-1	TRBJ2-7
TGTGCCAGCAGCAAACACCCTCCCCCCTCTAGCGGGAGCCCGGGGGAGCAGTACTTC	CASSKHPPPSSGSPGEQYF	once	TRBD2	TRBV7-2	TRBJ2-7
TGTGCCAGCAACCCTGGGCAGGCGAACACTGAAGCTTTCTTT	CASNPGQANTEAFF	.	.	TRBV27	TRBJ1-1
TGTGCCAGCAGCTTTAGCGGGTTAGACACAGATACGCAGTATTTT	CASSFSGLDTDTQYF	.	TRBD2	TRBV5-6	TRBJ2-3
TGTGCCAGCATGGGCCCGACCTACGAGCAGTACTTC	CASMGPTYEQYF	.	.	TRBV12-3/TRBV12-4	TRBJ2-7
TGTGCCAGCAGTCCTCCGGGACTAGCGGGTCCCTACAATGAGCAGTTCTTC	CASSPPGLAGPYNEQFF	.	TRBD2	TRBV6-6	TRBJ2-1
TGTGCCAGCAGTGAACTAGCGGGGCAAGAGACCCAGTACTTC	CASSELAGQETQYF	.	TRBD2	TRBV25-1	TRBJ2-5
TGCAGCGTGGGACAGGGGGACTACAATGAGCAGTTCTTC	CSVGQGDYNEQFF	.	TRBD1	TRBV29-1	TRBJ2-1
TGTGCCAGCAGTAACCCGTGGGACACAGTTAACTATGGCTACACCTTC	CASSNPWDTVNYGYTF	.	.	TRBV6-2/TRBV6-3	TRBJ1-2
TGTGCCACCAGCACCCCTCCCCGACAGGGGATGTATGGCTACACCTTC	CATSTPPRQGMYGYTF	.	TRBD1	TRBV15	TRBJ1-2
TGTGCCATCAGTGGAACCGGTACGCAGTATTTT	CAISGTGTQYF	.	.	TRBV10-3	TRBJ2-3
TGTGCCAGCAGTGCTGGCGAGCGTGGCTACACCTTC	CASSAGERGYTF	.	.	TRBV2	TRBJ1-2
TGCAGCGTTGGGCATCGGCTTCAGCAGTACTTC	CSVGHRLQQYF	.	.	TRBV29-1	TRBJ2-7
TGTGCCAGTGCGGAGTACTATGAGCAGTTCTTC	CASAEYYEQFF	.	.	TRBV11-1	TRBJ2-1